Presented here are 9 T cell receptor beta chains from one specimen sequenced in a study of T cells after yellow fever vaccination. MiXCR, applied by TCRdb to the 5' RACE reads, yields one record per CDR3 protein. The sample lists under 20,000 distinct CDR3 sequences, about 4.1% seen once, with about 0.4% in the top ten. Here the sequenced sample was PBMCs, either bulk or a sorted T-cell subset (CD4+, CD8+, memory, or dextramer-sorted; not recorded which), taken 15 days after the yellow fever booster vaccination. Every receptor here comes from a man aged 25-45 years who received the YFV17D yellow fever vaccine.

Many counts were recorded for this clonotype. The chain combines TRBV29-1 with TRBJ2-7; a weak D match, TRBD1 (5 bases). The germline CDR1 and CDR2 sequences are SQVTM and ANQGSEA. V was trimmed by 1 base and J by 3 bases, leaving 7 bases between them. The CDR3 is made up of 12 amino acids. The CDR3 sequence: CSVEVGVYEQYF. For the CDR3, the DNA is TGCAGCGTTGAAGTAGGGGTCTACGAGCAGTACTTC.

This clonotype was detected many times. The chain couples TRBV6-2 or TRBV6-3 to TRBJ2-1; D unclear. The CDR3 extends over 14 amino acids. Germline CDR1 is MNHEY and CDR2 is SVGEGT. Trimming removed 2 bases from V and 4 bases from J, with 9 bases in between. In DNA, the CDR3 is TGTGCCAGCAGTTACCGATTAGATTACAATGAGCAGTTCTTC. This sequence encodes CASSYRLDYNEQFF.

This clonotype has ten or more counts. The chain combines TRBV5-1 with TRBJ2-1; 8 bases fit TRBD1. Germline V gene sequence: CDR1 SGHRS, CDR2 YFSETQ. With 4 bases clipped from V and 6 bases from J, the junction kept 3 bases outside the gene matches. The CDR3 sequence is 13 residues long. The CDR3, as DNA: TGCGCCAGCAGCATCGGACAGGGCAATGAGCAGTTCTTC. It yields the protein CASSIGQGNEQFF.

The chain employs TRBV20-1 and TRBJ1-2; D is possibly TRBD1 (5 bases). Germline V CDR1 and CDR2: DFQATT, SNEGSKA (reference sequence). The CDR3 has 13 amino acids. The CDR3 DNA sequence: TGCAGCGCCGGCCTGGCTCAGGGCTATGGCTACACCTTC. It encodes CSAGLAQGYGYTF.

This clonotype has at least ten counts. This sequence joins TRBV15 and TRBJ1-5; 9 bases match TRBD1. Germline CDR1 LNHNV, CDR2 YYDKDF (reference sequence). CDR3 size: 15 residues. V was pared by 5 bases and J by 2 bases, with 4 bases of the junction left unmatched. The CDR3 bases are TGTGCCACCAGCGTCCGGGACAGGGGCAATCAGCCCCAGCATTTT. Its protein product is CATSVRDRGNQPQHF.

This clonotype was recorded many times. The CDR3 DNA sequence: TGTGCCAGCAGTTACGGAGGGGCGGGAGGAGAGACCCAGTACTTC. It yields the protein CASSYGGAGGETQYF. The gene calls are TRBV6-2 or TRBV6-3 and TRBJ2-5, with 8 nucleotides matching TRBD2. Germline CDR1 reads MNHEY; CDR2 reads SVGEGT. The length of the CDR3 is 15 residues. Trimming at V came to 2 bases and at J to 4 bases, leaving 6 bases not matched to a gene.

The table lists this clonotype with many counts. The chain has TRBV18 and TRBJ2-3; D ambiguous. The CDR3 sequence is 13 residues long. Germline CDR1 is KGHSH and CDR2 is LQKENI. V was cut by 7 bases and J by 10 bases, with 18 bases left in between. CDR3 sequence (DNA): TGTGCCAGCTTGCTTTCACCGGGTCTTTCGCAGTATTTT. Translating it yields CASLLSPGLSQYF.

Ten or more counts support this clonotype. This chain links TRBV14 with TRBJ2-7; 7 nucleotides align to TRBD2. J gave up 1 base and V 1 base, and 4 bases lay outside the gene matches. CDR3 length equals 15 residues. Germline loops: CDR1 SGHDN, CDR2 FVKESK. CDR3: CASSQVGGRSYEQYF. For the CDR3, the DNA is TGTGCCAGCAGCCAAGTAGGCGGGAGATCCTACGAGCAGTACTTC.

This clonotype was counted ten times or more. The J gene is TRBJ2-6, the V gene TRBV29-1, with unresolved D. The CDR3 length is 15 residues. V lost 6 bases to trimming and J lost 2 bases, with 14 bases between them. From germline, CDR1 is SQVTM and CDR2 ANQGSEA. This CDR3 reads CSVGEGIPGANVLTF. Here the CDR3 DNA reads TGCAGCGTAGGCGAAGGGATTCCTGGGGCCAACGTCCTGACTTTC. Filled out from reference TRBV29-1 and TRBJ2-6, the complete variable domain reads SAVISQKPSRDICQRGTSLTIQCQVDSQVTMMFWYRQQPGQSLTLIATANQGSEATYESGFVIDKFPISRPNLTFSTLTVSNMSPEDSSIYLCSVGEGIPGANVLTFGAGSRLTVL.